This T cell receptor (beta chain) was sequenced for a study of blood T cells in healthy people across ages. Broader study findings: Unknown donor CMV status possibly confounded expanded clonotype changes.

Primers used in a second PCR of roughly 6 to 11 cycles were a sample-barcoded 5' primer and a J-beta primer mix. The study obtained at least 2.5 million CDR3-containing paired-end reads from every sample. From the 5' RACE reads, TCRdb called clonotypes with MiXCR, one entry per CDR3 protein. The top ten hold approximately 4% of the sample, which has 780,000 or so distinct CDR3 sequences, roughly 25% seen once. This clonotype appeared a few times. Its antigen is as yet unknown. This CDR3 has 16 amino acids. Germline CDR1 is SGDLS and CDR2 is YYNGEE. V dropped 0 bases and J dropped 7 bases, with 17 bases sitting between them. Another study also made use of these data, one on T cells of mothers and their children. From that second work: The entire RNA extract went into cDNA synthesis at approximately 1.5 ug per 15 ul. Mothers gave over 9.5 million TCR beta CDR3 reads each, and children several million each.

The chain links TRBV9 to TRBJ2-1; D is perhaps TRBD1 or TRBD2 (6 bases each). The sequencing sample was made of blood. The sequence was collected from a boy aged 5-17 years in good health. CDR3 amino acids: CASSVVPGGVLNEQFF. For the CDR3, the DNA is TGTGCCAGCAGCGTAGTTCCCGGGGGCGTGTTGAATGAGCAGTTCTTC. The full variable domain, its missing parts supplied by reference TRBV9 and TRBJ2-1, is DSGVTQTPKHLITATGQRVTLRCSPRSGDLSVYWYQQSLDQGLQFLIQYYNGEERAKGNILERFSAQQFPDLHSELNLSSLELGDSALYFCASSVVPGGVLNEQFFGPGTRLTVL.